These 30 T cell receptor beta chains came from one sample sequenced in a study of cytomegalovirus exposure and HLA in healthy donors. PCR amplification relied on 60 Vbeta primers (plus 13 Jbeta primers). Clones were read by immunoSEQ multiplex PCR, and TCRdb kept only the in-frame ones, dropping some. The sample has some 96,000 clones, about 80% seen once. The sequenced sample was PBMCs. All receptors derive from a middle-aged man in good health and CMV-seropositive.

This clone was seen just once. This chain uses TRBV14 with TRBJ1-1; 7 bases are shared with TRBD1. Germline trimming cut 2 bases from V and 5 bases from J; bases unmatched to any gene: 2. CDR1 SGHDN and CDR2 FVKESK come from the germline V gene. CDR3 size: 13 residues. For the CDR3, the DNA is TGTGCCAGCAGCCAAACAGGGGTTACTGAAGCTTTCTTT. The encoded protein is CASSQTGVTEAFF.

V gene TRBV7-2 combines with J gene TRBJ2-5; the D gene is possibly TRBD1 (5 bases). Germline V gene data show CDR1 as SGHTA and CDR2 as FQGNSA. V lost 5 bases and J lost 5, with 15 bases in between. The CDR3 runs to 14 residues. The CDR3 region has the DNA TGTGCCAGCAGCCCGTTCCAGGGAACGGAGACCCAGTACTTC. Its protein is CASSPFQGTETQYF.

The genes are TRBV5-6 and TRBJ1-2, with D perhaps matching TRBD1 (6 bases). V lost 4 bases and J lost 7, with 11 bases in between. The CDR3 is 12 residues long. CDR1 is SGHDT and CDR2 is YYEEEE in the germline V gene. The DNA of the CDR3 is TGTGCCAGCAGCAAACAGGGTCCTGGCTACACCTTC. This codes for CASSKQGPGYTF.

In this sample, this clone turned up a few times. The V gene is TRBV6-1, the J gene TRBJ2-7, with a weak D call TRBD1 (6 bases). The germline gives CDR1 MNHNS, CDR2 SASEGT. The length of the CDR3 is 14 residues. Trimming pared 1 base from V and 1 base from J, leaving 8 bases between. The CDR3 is CASSEGGGSYEQYF. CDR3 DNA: TGTGCCAGCAGTGAAGGAGGGGGATCCTACGAGCAGTACTTC.

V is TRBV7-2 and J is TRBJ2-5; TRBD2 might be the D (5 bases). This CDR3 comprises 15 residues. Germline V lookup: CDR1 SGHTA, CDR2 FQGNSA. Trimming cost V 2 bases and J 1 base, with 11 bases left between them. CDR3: CASSLSSGSQETQYF. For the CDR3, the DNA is TGTGCCAGCAGCTTATCGTCGGGGTCCCAAGAGACCCAGTACTTC.

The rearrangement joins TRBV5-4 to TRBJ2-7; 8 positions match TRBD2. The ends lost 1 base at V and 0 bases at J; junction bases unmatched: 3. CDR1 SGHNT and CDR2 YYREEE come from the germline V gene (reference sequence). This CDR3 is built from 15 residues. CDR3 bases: TGTGCCAGCAGCTTGCGGGGGGGAAGCTCCTACGAGCAGTACTTC. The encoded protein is CASSLRGGSSYEQYF.

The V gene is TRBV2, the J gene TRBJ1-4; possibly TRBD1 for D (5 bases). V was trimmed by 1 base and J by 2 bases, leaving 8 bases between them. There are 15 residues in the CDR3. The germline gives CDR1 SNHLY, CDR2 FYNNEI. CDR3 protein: CASSEGWGTNEKLFF. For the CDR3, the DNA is TGTGCCAGCAGTGAAGGTTGGGGCACTAATGAAAAACTGTTTTTT.

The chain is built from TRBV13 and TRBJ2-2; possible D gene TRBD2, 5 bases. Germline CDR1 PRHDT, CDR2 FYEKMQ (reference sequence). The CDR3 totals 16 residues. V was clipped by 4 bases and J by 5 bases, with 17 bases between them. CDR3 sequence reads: CASSSELARETGELFF. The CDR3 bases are TGTGCCAGCAGCTCCGAATTAGCGAGGGAAACCGGGGAGCTGTTTTTT.

CDR3 nucleotides: TGTGCCAGCAGCTTAGGGGGGCTGACAGCAAGCTCCTACAATGAGCAGTTCTTC. Its protein product is CASSLGGLTASSYNEQFF. This chain uses TRBV7-2 with TRBJ2-1; perhaps TRBD1 as D (6 bases). CDR3 length: 18 amino acids. The germline V and J ends were trimmed by 1 base and 0 bases, with 16 bases remaining between them. CDR1 and CDR2 (germline): SGHTA, FQGNSA.

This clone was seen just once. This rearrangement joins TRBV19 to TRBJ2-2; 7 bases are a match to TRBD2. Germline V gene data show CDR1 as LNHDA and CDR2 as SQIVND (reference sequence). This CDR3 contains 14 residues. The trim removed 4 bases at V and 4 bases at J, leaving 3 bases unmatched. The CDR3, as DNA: TGTGCCAGTAGTAATCGGGAGGTCACCGGGGAGCTGTTTTTT. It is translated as CASSNREVTGELFF.

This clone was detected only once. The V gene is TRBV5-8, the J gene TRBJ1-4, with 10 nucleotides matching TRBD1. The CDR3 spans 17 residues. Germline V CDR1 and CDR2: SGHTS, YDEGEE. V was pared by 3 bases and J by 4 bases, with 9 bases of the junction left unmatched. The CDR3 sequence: CASSSPGTGAFNEKLFF. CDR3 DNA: TGTGCCAGCAGCTCACCCGGGACAGGGGCCTTTAATGAAAAACTGTTTTTT.

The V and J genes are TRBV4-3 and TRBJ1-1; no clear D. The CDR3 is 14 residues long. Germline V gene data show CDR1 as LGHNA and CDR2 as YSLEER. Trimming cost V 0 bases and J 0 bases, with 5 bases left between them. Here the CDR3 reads CASSQDSVNTEAFF. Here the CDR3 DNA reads TGCGCCAGCAGCCAAGATAGCGTGAACACTGAAGCTTTCTTT.

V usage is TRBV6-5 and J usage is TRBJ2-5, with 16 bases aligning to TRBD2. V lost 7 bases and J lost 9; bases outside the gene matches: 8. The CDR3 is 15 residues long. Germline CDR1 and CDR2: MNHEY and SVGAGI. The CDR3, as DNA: TGTGCCAGCATCCCCTGGGGACTAGCGGGAGGGCCCCAGTACTTC. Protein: CASIPWGLAGGPQYF.

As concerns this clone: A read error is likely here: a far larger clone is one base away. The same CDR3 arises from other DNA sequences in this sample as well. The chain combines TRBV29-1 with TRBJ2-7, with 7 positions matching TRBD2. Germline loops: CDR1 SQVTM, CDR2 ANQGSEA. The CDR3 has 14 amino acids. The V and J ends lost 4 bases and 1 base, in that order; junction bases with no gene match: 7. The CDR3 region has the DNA TGCAGCGTTGTGGGTGTGCGGGGGTCCTACGAGCAGTACTTC. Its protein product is CSVVGVRGSYEQYF.

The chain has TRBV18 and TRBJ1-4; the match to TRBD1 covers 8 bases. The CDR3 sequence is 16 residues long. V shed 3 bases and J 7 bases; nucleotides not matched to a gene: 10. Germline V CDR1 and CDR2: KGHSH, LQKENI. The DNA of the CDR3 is TGTGCCAGCTCACCGCAAGCAGGGGGCGCGGGTGAAAAACTGTTTTTT. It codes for CASSPQAGGAGEKLFF.

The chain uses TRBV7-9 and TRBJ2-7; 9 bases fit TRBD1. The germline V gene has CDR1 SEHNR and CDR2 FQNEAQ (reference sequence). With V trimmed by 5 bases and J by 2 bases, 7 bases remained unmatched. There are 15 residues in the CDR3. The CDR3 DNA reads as TGTGCCAGCAGCCCATCCGGGACAGGGCCCTACGAGCAGTACTTC. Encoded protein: CASSPSGTGPYEQYF. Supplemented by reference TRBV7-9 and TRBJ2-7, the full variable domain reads DTGVSQNPRHKITKRGQNVTFRCDPISEHNRLYWYRQTLGQGPEFLTYFQNEAQLEKSRLLSDRFSAERPKGSFSTLEIQRTEQGDSAMYLCASSPSGTGPYEQYFGPGTRLTVT.

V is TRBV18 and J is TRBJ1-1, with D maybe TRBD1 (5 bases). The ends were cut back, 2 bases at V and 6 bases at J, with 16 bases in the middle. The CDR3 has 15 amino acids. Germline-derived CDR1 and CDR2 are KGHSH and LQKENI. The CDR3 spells CASSPMIGGSAEAFF. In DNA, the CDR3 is TGTGCCAGCTCACCAATGATCGGGGGTAGCGCTGAAGCTTTCTTT. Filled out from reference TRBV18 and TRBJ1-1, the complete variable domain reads NAGVMQNPRHLVRRRGQEARLRCSPMKGHSHVYWYRQLPEEGLKFMVYLQKENIIDESGMPKERFSAEFPKEGPSILRIQQVVRGDSAAYFCASSPMIGGSAEAFFGQGTRLTVV.

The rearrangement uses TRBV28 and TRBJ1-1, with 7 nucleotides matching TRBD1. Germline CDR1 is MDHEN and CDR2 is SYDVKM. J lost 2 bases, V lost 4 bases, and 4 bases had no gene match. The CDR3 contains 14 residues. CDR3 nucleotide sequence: TGTGCCAGCAGTTCGGACAGGACAAACACTGAAGCTTTCTTT. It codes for CASSSDRTNTEAFF.

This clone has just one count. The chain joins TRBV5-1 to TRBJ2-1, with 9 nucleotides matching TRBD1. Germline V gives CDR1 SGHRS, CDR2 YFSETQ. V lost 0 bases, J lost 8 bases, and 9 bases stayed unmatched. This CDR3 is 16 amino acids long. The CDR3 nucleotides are TGCGCCAGCAGCTTGGTTAAGGGACAGGGTTCCGATGAGCAGTTCTTC. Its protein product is CASSLVKGQGSDEQFF.

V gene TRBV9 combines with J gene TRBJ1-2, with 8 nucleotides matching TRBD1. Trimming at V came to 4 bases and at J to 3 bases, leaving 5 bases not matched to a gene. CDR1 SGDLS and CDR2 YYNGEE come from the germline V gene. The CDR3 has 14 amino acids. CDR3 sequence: CASSPQGADYGYTF. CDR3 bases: TGTGCCAGCAGCCCCCAGGGGGCGGACTATGGCTACACCTTC.

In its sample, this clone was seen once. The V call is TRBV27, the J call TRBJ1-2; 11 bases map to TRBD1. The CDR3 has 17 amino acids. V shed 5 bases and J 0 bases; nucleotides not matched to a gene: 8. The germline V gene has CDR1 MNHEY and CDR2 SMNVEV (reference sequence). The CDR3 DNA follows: TGTGCCAGCAGTCAACGACCGGGACAGGGGGCTAACTATGGCTACACCTTC. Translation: CASSQRPGQGANYGYTF.

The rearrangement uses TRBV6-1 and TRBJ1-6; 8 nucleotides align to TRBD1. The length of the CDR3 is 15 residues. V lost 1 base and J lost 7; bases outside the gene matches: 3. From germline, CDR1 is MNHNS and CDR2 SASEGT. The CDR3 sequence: CASSEGTGWNSPLHF. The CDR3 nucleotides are TGTGCCAGCAGTGAAGGGACAGGGTGGAATTCACCCCTCCACTTT.

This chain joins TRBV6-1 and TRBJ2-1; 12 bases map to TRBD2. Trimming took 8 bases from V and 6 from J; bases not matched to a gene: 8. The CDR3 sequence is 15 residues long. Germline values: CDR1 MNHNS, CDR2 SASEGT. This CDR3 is CASHPSGRAINEQFF. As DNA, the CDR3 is TGTGCCAGCCATCCTAGCGGGAGGGCGATCAATGAGCAGTTCTTC.

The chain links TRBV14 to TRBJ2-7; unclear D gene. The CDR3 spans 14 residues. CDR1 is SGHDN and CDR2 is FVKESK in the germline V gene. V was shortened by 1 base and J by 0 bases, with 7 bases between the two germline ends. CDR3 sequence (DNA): TGTGCCAGCAGCCAAGCCCTCCTCTCCTACGAGCAGTACTTC. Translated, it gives CASSQALLSYEQYF.

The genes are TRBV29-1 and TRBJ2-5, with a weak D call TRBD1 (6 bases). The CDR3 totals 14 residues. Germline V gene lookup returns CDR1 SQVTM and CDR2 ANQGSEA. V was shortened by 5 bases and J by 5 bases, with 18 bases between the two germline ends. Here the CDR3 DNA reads TGCAGCGTTAGATTCCGGGACAATAAGGAGACCCAGTACTTC. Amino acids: CSVRFRDNKETQYF.

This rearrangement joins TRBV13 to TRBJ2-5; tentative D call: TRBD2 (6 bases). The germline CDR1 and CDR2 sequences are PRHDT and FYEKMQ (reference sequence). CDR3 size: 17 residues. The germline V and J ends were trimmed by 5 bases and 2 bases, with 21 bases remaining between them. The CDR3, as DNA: TGTGCCAGCAGCCCCGAGGTCTCCCGACTAGGGCAAGAGACCCAGTACTTC. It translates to CASSPEVSRLGQETQYF.

The CDR3 sequence: CASTLGQGGGYTF. In nucleotides, the CDR3 is TGTGCCAGCACCCTGGGACAGGGGGGAGGCTACACCTTC. V usage is TRBV28 and J usage is TRBJ1-2, with TRBD1 identical over 11 bases. CDR1 MDHEN and CDR2 SYDVKM come from the germline V gene. The CDR3 totals 13 residues. V lost 7 bases and J lost 8; bases outside the gene matches: 6.

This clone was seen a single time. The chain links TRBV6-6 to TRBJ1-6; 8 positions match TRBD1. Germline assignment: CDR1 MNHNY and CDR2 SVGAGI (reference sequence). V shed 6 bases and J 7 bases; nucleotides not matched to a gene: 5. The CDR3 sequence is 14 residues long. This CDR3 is CASRTQGDNSPLHF. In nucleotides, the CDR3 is TGTGCCAGCAGAACACAGGGGGACAATTCACCCCTCCACTTT.

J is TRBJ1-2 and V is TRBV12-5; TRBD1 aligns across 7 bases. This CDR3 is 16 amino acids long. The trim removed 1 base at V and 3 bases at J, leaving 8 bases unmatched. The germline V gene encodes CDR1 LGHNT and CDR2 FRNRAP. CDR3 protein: CASGLARQGADYGYTF. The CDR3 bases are TGTGCTAGTGGTTTGGCGAGACAGGGTGCGGACTATGGCTACACCTTC.

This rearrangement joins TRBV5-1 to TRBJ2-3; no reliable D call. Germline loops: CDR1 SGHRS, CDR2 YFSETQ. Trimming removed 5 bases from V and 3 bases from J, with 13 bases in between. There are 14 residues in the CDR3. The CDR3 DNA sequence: TGCGCCAGCAGGGGTGTAGCTGGAACAGATACGCAGTATTTT. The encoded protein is CASRGVAGTDTQYF.